This passage covers 6 T cell receptor beta chains from one sample sequenced in a study of CXCR3 chemokines and chemotherapy response in bladder cancer. One entry per CDR3 protein, called by TCRdb with MiXCR from the PCR reads. The table records about 13,000 distinct CDR3 sequences, 9.5% to 15% of them present only once. The sample was gathered from a patient whose treatment included neoadjuvant chemotherapy. The receptors stem from a human donor with bladder cancer that did not respond to neoadjuvant chemotherapy.

At least ten counts were recorded for this clonotype. V gene TRBV19 combines with J gene TRBJ1-6, with 9 bases fitting TRBD1. In germline, CDR1 is LNHDA, CDR2 SQIVND (reference sequence). The V and J ends lost 7 bases and 7 bases, in that order; junction bases with no gene match: 14. This CDR3 contains 17 residues. The CDR3 here is CASTLRTGVSLNSPLHF. DNA of the CDR3: TGTGCCAGTACTCTAAGGACAGGGGTATCGTTGAATTCACCCCTCCACTTT.

The chain is built from TRBV20-1 and TRBJ1-1; D gene unclear. Trimming left V 6 bases short and J 0 bases short, with 11 bases between. The CDR3 extends over 13 amino acids. Germline V gene data show CDR1 as DFQATT and CDR2 as SNEGSKA (reference sequence). Here the CDR3 reads CSAPSDVNTEAFF. The CDR3 nucleotides are TGCAGTGCCCCGTCGGACGTGAACACTGAAGCTTTCTTT.

This clonotype was detected many times. The chain has TRBV5-6 and TRBJ1-1; TRBD1 matches 9 bases. J lost 5 bases, V lost 0 bases, and 2 bases had no gene match. The CDR3 spans 14 residues. Germline-derived CDR1 and CDR2 are SGHDT and YYEEEE. CDR3 DNA: TGTGCCAGCAGCTTGGGAGACAGGGGGACTGAAGCTTTCTTT. It yields the protein CASSLGDRGTEAFF.

This clonotype was recorded at least ten times. The chain uses TRBV18 and TRBJ1-1, with D perhaps matching TRBD1 (5 bases). This CDR3 is built from 13 residues. Germline CDR1 reads KGHSH; CDR2 reads LQKENI. Trimming removed 4 bases at V and 6 bases at J, with 12 bases between. The CDR3 region has the DNA TGTGCCAGCTCACGCGGGACGGAACCTGAAGCTTTCTTT. Its translation: CASSRGTEPEAFF.

A few counts support this clonotype. The chain joins TRBV27 to TRBJ2-7; TRBD2 agrees at 7 bases. CDR3 length: 15 amino acids. Germline values: CDR1 MNHEY, CDR2 SMNVEV (reference sequence). V shed 6 bases, J shed 1 base, and the junction held 9 bases outside the gene matches. The CDR3 protein is CASSRPGTKSYEQYF. Here the CDR3 DNA reads TGTGCCAGCAGCCGTCCCGGGACTAAATCCTACGAGCAGTACTTC.

In its sample, this clonotype was seen many times. This rearrangement joins TRBV5-6 to TRBJ1-2; tentatively, D is TRBD1 (5 bases). Trimming removed 1 base at V and 8 bases at J, with 18 bases between. The germline V gene has CDR1 SGHDT and CDR2 YYEEEE. This CDR3 has 15 amino acids. Here the CDR3 reads CASSLWRAGWQGYTF. CDR3 bases: TGTGCCAGCAGCTTGTGGAGGGCAGGGTGGCAGGGCTACACCTTC.